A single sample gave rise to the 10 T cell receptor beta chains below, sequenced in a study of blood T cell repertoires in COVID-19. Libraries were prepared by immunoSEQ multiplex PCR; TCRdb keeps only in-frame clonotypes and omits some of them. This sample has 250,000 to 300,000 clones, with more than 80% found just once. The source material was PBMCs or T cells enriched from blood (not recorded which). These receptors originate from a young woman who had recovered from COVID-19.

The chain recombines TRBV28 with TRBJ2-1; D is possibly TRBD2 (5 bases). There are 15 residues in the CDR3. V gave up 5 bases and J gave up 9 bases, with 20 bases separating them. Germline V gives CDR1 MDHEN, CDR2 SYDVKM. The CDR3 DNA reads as TGTGCCAGCAGTAGCCCCTCGGAGGCCACGGGTGAGCAGTTCTTC. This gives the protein CASSSPSEATGEQFF.

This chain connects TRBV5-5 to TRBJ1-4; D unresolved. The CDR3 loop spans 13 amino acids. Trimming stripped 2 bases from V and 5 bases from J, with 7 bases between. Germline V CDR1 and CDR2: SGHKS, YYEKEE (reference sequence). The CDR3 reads CASSLRLNEKLFF. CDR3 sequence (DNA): TGTGCCAGCAGCTTACGGTTAAATGAAAAACTGTTTTTT.

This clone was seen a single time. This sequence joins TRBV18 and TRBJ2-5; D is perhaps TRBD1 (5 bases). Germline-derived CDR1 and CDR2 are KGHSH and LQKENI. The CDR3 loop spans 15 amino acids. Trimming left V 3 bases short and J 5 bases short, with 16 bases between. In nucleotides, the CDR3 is TGTGCCAGCTCACCGACTGGCAGGGCAGGGGAGACCCAGTACTTC. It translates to CASSPTGRAGETQYF.

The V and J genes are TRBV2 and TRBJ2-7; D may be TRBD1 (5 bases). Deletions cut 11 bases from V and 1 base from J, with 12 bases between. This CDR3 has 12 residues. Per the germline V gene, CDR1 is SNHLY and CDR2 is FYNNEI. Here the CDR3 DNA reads TGTGCCGGAAGGGGCGGATCCTACGAGCAGTACTTC. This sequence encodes CAGRGGSYEQYF.

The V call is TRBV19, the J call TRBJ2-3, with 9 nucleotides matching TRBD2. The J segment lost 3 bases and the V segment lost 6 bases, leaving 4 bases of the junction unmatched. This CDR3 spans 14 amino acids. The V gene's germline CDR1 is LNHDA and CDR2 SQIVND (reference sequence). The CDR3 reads CASRRREGTDTQYF. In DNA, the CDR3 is TGTGCCAGTAGGCGGCGGGAGGGGACAGATACGCAGTATTTT.

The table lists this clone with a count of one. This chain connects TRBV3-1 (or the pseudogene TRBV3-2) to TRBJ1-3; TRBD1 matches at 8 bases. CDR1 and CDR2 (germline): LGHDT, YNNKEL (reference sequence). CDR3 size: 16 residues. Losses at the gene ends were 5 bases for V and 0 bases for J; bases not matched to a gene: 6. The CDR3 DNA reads TGTGCCAGCAGCTACGGGACAGGCGGCTCTGGAAACACCATATATTTT. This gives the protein CASSYGTGGSGNTIYF.

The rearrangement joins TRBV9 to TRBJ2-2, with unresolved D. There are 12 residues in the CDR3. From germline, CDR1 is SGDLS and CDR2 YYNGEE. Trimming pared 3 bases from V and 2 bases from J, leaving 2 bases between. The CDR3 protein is CASSANTGELFF. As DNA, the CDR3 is TGTGCCAGCAGCGCTAACACCGGGGAGCTGTTTTTT.

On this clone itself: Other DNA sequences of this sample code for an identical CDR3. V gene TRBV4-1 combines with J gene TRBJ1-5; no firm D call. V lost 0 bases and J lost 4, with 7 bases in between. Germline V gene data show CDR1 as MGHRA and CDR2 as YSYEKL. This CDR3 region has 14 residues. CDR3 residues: CASSQDSGNQPQHF. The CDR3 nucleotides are TGCGCCAGCAGCCAAGATTCGGGAAATCAGCCCCAGCATTTT.

This CDR3 is CASSPSGSLLDEQFF. CDR3 in DNA: TGTGCCAGCAGTCCCAGCGGGAGTTTACTCGATGAGCAGTTCTTC. J is TRBJ2-1 and V is TRBV2; 8 positions agree with TRBD2. Germline V lookup: CDR1 SNHLY, CDR2 FYNNEI. The CDR3 extends over 15 amino acids. V shed 5 bases, J shed 8 bases, and the junction held 11 bases outside the gene matches.

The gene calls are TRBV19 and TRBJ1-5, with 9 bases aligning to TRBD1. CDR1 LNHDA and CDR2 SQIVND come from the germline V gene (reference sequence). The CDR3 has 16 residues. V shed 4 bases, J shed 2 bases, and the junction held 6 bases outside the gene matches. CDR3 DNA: TGTGCCAGTAGTAGTACAGGGGGCTCAGGCAATCAGCCCCAGCATTTT. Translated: CASSSTGGSGNQPQHF.